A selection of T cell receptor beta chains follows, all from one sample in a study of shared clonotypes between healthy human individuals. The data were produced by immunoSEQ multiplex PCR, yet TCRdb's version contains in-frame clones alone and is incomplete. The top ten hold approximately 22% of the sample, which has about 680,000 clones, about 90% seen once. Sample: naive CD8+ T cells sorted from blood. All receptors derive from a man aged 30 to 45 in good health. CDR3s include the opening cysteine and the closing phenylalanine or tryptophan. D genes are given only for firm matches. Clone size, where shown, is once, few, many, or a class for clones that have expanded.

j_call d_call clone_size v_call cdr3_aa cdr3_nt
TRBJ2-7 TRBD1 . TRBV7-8 CASSSRTGAYPYEQYF TGTGCCAGCAGCTCACGGACAGGAGCATATCCCTACGAGCAGTACTTC
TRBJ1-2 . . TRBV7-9 CASSLDRSGFSYTF TGTGCCAGCAGCTTAGACCGGAGCGGATTTAGCTACACCTTC
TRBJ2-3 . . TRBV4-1 CASSQQDGSTSWGTDTQYF TGCGCCAGCAGCCAACAAGATGGGAGCACTAGTTGGGGCACAGATACGCAGTATTTT
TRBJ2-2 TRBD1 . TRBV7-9 CASSTPTGIAGELFF TGTGCCAGCAGCACCCCGACAGGGATAGCCGGGGAGCTGTTTTTT
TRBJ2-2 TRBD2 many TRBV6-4 CASSDSTSGSRELFF TGTGCCAGCAGTGACTCGACTAGCGGGAGCCGGGAGCTGTTTTTT
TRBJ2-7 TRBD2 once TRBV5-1 CASSPGLGRYEQYF TGCGCCAGCAGCCCAGGACTAGGCCGTTACGAGCAGTACTTC
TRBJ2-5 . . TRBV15 CATSAALGQPKETQYF TGTGCCACCAGCGCTGCCTTAGGACAGCCAAAAGAGACCCAGTACTTC
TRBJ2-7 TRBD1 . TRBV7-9 CASSLAGTGEYSGSYEQYF TGTGCCAGCAGCTTAGCCGGGACAGGGGAGTATAGCGGGTCCTACGAGCAGTACTTC
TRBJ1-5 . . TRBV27 CASSLLGGRAYSNQPQHF TGTGCCAGCAGTTTACTGGGCGGCAGGGCTTACAGCAATCAGCCCCAGCATTTT
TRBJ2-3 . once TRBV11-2 CASGRRNYDTQYF TGTGCCAGCGGGAGGAGGAATTACGATACGCAGTATTTT
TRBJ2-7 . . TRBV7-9 CASTISGRSYEQYF TGTGCCAGCACGATAAGTGGGAGAAGTTACGAGCAGTACTTC
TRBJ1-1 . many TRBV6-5 CASSYRGLNTEAFF TGTGCCAGCAGTTACCGGGGCTTGAACACTGAAGCTTTCTTT
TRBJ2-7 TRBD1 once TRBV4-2 CASSQDLGTATYEQYF TGTGCCAGCAGCCAAGATCTCGGGACAGCCACCTACGAGCAGTACTTC
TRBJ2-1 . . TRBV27 CASGFGDEQFF TGTGCCAGCGGATTTGGGGATGAGCAGTTCTTC
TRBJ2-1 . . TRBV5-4 CASSLADNEQFF TGTGCCAGCAGCTTGGCAGACAATGAGCAGTTCTTC
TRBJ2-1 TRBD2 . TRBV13 CASSLGLAEGYNEQFF TGTGCCAGCAGCTTAGGGCTAGCGGAGGGCTACAATGAGCAGTTCTTC
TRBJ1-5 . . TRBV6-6 CASSYSGQPQHF TGTGCCAGCAGTTACTCGGGTCAGCCCCAGCATTTT
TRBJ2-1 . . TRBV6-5 CASSYGVTTSYNEQFF TGTGCCAGCAGTTACGGCGTGACAACCTCCTACAATGAGCAGTTCTTC
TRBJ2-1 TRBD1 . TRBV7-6 CASSFRQGYNEQFF TGTGCCAGCAGCTTCCGACAGGGCTACAATGAGCAGTTCTTC
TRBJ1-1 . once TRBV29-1 CSVEDYRTGNTEAFF TGCAGCGTTGAAGATTACAGGACCGGGAACACTGAAGCTTTCTTT
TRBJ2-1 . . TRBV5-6 CASSSIQGNEQFF TGTGCCAGCAGCTCCATACAGGGCAATGAGCAGTTCTTC
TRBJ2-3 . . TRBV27 CASSLALVSTDTQYF TGTGCCAGCAGTTTAGCCCTAGTCAGCACAGATACGCAGTATTTT
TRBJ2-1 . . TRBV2 CASRPRQVYNEQFF TGTGCCAGCAGGCCACGACAGGTCTACAATGAGCAGTTCTTC
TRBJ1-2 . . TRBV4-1 CASSQGSGINYGYTF TGCGCCAGCAGCCAAGGGTCGGGAATTAACTATGGCTACACCTTC
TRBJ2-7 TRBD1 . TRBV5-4 CASSLTGESYEQYF TGTGCCAGCAGCTTGACAGGGGAGAGCTACGAGCAGTACTTC
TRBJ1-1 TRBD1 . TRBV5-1 CASSLGQGASTEAFF TGCGCCAGCAGCTTGGGACAGGGGGCTTCGACTGAAGCTTTCTTT
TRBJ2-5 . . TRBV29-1 CSVVFRGDYQETQYF TGCAGCGTTGTGTTCCGAGGGGACTACCAAGAGACCCAGTACTTC
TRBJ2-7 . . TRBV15 CATSTTGRSYEQYF TGTGCCACCAGCACCACAGGGAGATCCTACGAGCAGTACTTC
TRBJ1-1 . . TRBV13 CASSLANAYTEAFF TGTGCCAGCAGCTTAGCGAATGCATACACTGAAGCTTTCTTT
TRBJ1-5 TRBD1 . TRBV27 CASSPGPGTGDQPQHF TGTGCCAGCAGTCCCGGTCCCGGGACAGGGGACCAGCCCCAGCATTTT
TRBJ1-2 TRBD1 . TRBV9 CASSVAGTGGKGYTF TGTGCCAGCAGCGTAGCGGGGACAGGGGGAAAAGGCTACACCTTC
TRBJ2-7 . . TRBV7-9 CASSLEEGGSYEQYF TGTGCCAGCAGCTTAGAAGAGGGGGGTTCCTACGAGCAGTACTTC
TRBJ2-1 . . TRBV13 CASSLVGGPNEQFF TGTGCCAGCAGCTTAGTGGGGGGGCCCAATGAGCAGTTCTTC
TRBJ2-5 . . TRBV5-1 CASSWKQSQETQYF TGCGCCAGCAGCTGGAAACAGAGCCAAGAGACCCAGTACTTC
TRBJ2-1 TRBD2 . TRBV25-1 CASSTPGLAYNEQFF TGTGCCAGTTCTACACCGGGACTAGCCTACAATGAGCAGTTCTTC
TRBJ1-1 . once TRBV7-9 CASSLAELGNTEAFF TGTGCCAGCAGCTTAGCGGAGCTGGGGAACACTGAAGCTTTCTTT
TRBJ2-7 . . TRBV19 CASEGTGVSEQYF TGTGCCAGCGAGGGGACGGGTGTCTCCGAGCAGTACTTC
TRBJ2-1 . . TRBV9 CASSVAISGNEQFF TGTGCCAGCAGCGTAGCTATATCGGGCAATGAGCAGTTCTTC
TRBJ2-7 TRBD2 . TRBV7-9 CASSSWTSGRPTGYEQYF TGTGCCAGCAGCTCCTGGACTAGCGGGAGACCGACGGGCTACGAGCAGTACTTC
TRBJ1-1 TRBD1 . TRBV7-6 CASSSGQGLAEAFF TGTGCCAGCAGCTCGGGACAGGGACTTGCTGAAGCTTTCTTT
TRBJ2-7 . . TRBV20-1 CSAPSYEQYF TGCAGTGCTCCCTCCTACGAGCAGTACTTC
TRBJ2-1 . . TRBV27 CASIRGGSYNEQFF TGTGCCAGCATCCGAGGGGGCTCCTACAATGAGCAGTTCTTC
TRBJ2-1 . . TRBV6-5 CASSYSDTYNEQFF TGTGCCAGCAGTTACTCGGACACTTACAATGAGCAGTTCTTC
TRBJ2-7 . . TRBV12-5 CASGLRGAYEQYF TGTGCTAGTGGTTTGCGGGGAGCCTACGAGCAGTACTTC
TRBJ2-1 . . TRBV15 CATSREKRMDADYNEQFF TGTGCCACCAGCAGAGAAAAGCGGATGGATGCTGATTACAATGAGCAGTTCTTC
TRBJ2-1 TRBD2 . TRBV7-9 CASSLSASGGYNEQFF TGTGCCAGCAGCTTATCCGCTAGCGGGGGGTACAATGAGCAGTTCTTC
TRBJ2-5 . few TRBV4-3 CASSQTSSQTQYF TGCGCCAGCAGCCAAACTAGCAGCCAGACCCAGTACTTC